This T cell receptor beta chain is drawn from a study of cytomegalovirus exposure and HLA in healthy donors. The CDR3 covers 14 residues. The V gene lost 5 bases and the J gene lost 2 bases, with 13 bases spanning the gap. The germline gives CDR1 MDHEN, CDR2 SYDVKM. Study-wide results and caveats: The productive fraction for most TCR beta V segments was about 87% or about 30% in an earlier analysis. V- and J-gene trimming in TCR beta was tied to a missense DCLRE1C variant by an analysis performed later.

A multiplex PCR was run with 60 Vbeta primers and 13 Jbeta primers. The authors' processing: Later, an analysis found around 77 million unique TCR beta chains, and approximately 10 million of these were shared. Here immunoSEQ multiplex PCR was the method, and the copy in TCRdb shows in-frame clones only, minus some. V, J and clone size reflect that table, while D and trimming were determined from the DNA. The sample lists about 160,000 clones, roughly 82% occurring once. Donors had nominal health at sampling but likely had unrecorded immune exposures. About this clone: As yet, its antigen is unknown.

The rearrangement links TRBV28 to TRBJ2-7; possibly TRBD1 for D (5 bases). The sequencing sample was made of PBMCs. The receptor comes from a man aged 45 to 65 in good health and CMV-seropositive. Here the CDR3 DNA reads TGTGCCAGCAGTCTAGTAGGGGCAACCTACGAGCAGTACTTC. Amino acids: CASSLVGATYEQYF.